This entry lists 9 T cell receptor beta chains sequenced from one sample in a study of cytomegalovirus exposure and HLA in healthy donors. The data were produced by immunoSEQ multiplex PCR, yet TCRdb's version contains in-frame clones alone and is incomplete. The table shows 200,000 to 300,000 clones, with about nine tenths occurring only once. The sample comprised PBMCs. The origin of the receptors is a woman aged 25-40 years in good health and CMV-seronegative.

The chain joins TRBV29-1 to TRBJ2-7; D perhaps matches TRBD2 (5 bases). Trimming shortened V by 7 bases and J by 4 bases, and 11 bases separated the two germline ends. CDR1 is SQVTM and CDR2 is ANQGSEA in the germline V gene. The CDR3 consists of 11 residues. In nucleotides, the CDR3 is TGCAGCGCCCGAACGGGGTACGAGCAGTACTTC. As protein: CSARTGYEQYF.

This clone was recorded once. This rearrangement joins TRBV19 to TRBJ2-1; TRBD1 is a possible D gene (7 bases). The CDR3 length is 17 residues. Trimming removed 5 bases from V and 8 bases from J, with 25 bases in between. Germline V gene lookup returns CDR1 LNHDA and CDR2 SQIVND (reference sequence). CDR3 nucleotide sequence: TGTGCCAGTAGTTTATCCTCAGGGGGATGGGGGGAATATGAGCAGTTCTTC. Amino acid sequence: CASSLSSGGWGEYEQFF.

The J gene is TRBJ2-7, the V gene TRBV5-4; no clear D. The CDR3 has 15 amino acids. V was pared by 2 bases and J by 0 bases, with 12 bases between. Per the germline V gene, CDR1 is SGHNT and CDR2 is YYREEE (reference sequence). In DNA form, the CDR3 reads TGTGCCAGCAGCTTTAAGGGTCCTAGCTCCTACGAGCAGTACTTC. It translates to CASSFKGPSSYEQYF.

The chain carries TRBV18 and TRBJ2-7, with D perhaps being TRBD1 or TRBD2 (5 bases each). Looked up from germline, CDR1 is KGHSH and CDR2 is LQKENI. The length of the CDR3 is 14 residues. The V and J ends lost 0 bases and 5 bases respectively, with 11 bases between them. The CDR3 sequence is CASSPPSGPNEQYF. CDR3 nucleotides: TGTGCCAGCTCACCACCGTCGGGGCCCAACGAGCAGTACTTC.

The gene calls are TRBV5-1 and TRBJ1-2, with 7 bases aligning to TRBD1. This CDR3 contains 14 residues. The germline V gene has CDR1 SGHRS and CDR2 YFSETQ. V shed 7 bases and J 0 bases; nucleotides not matched to a gene: 6. The CDR3 sequence: CASSRDSPNYGYTF. CDR3 nucleotides: TGCGCCAGCTCCCGGGACAGCCCTAACTATGGCTACACCTTC.

The rearrangement joins TRBV5-4 to TRBJ2-7; 8 bases match TRBD2. The CDR3 consists of 14 residues. Germline V gene data show CDR1 as SGHNT and CDR2 as YYREEE (reference sequence). The V and J ends lost 2 bases and 5 bases, in that order; junction bases with no gene match: 6. This CDR3 reads CASSFGGRSHEQYF. CDR3 DNA sequence: TGTGCCAGCAGCTTCGGCGGGAGGTCCCACGAGCAGTACTTC.

CDR3 loop: CASSLAQGPGELFF. The DNA for the CDR3 is TGTGCCAGCAGCTTGGCCCAGGGACCCGGGGAGCTGTTTTTT. The genes are TRBV5-5 and TRBJ2-2; D possibly uses TRBD1 or TRBD2 (5 bases each). Germline V lookup: CDR1 SGHKS, CDR2 YYEKEE (reference sequence). This CDR3 is built from 14 residues. Between the trimmed V and J ends, which lost 0 bases and 6 bases, there was a span of 9 bases.

This sequence joins TRBV27 and TRBJ2-7, with 8 bases aligning to TRBD1. This CDR3 region has 12 residues. From germline, CDR1 is MNHEY and CDR2 SMNVEV (reference sequence). V was clipped by 5 bases and J by 6 bases; unmatched bases: 3. The CDR3 DNA follows: TGTGCCAGCAGTAACAGGGGGTCCGAGCAGTACTTC. Its translation is CASSNRGSEQYF.

This sequence joins TRBV27 and TRBJ2-7; D unclear. Deletions cut 6 bases from V and 1 base from J, with 10 bases between. Looked up from germline, CDR1 is MNHEY and CDR2 is SMNVEV (reference sequence). The CDR3 contains 13 residues. CDR3 DNA: TGTGCCAGCAGCCTTTCAAATTCCTACGAGCAGTACTTC. It codes for CASSLSNSYEQYF.